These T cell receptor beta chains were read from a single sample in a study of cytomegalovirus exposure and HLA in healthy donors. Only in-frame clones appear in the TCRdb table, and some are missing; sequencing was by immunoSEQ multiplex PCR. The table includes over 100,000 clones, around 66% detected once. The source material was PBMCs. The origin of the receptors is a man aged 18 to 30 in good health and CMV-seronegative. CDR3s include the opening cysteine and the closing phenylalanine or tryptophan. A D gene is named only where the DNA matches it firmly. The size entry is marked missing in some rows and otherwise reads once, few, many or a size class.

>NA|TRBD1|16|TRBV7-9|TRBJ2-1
TGTGCCAGCAGCCCCTCGACCGGGACAGGGAGGGGTGAGCAGTTCTTC
CASSPSTGTGRGEQFF
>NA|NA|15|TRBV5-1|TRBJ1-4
TGCGCCAGCAGCTTGGCCGTAGGAGGGCCTGAAAAACTGTTTTTT
CASSLAVGGPEKLFF
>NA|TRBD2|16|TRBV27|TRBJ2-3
TGTGCCAGCAGTTCGAGGACTAGCGGGAGCACAGATACGCAGTATTTT
CASSSRTSGSTDTQYF
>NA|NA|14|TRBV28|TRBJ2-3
TGTGCCAGCAGCCACTCAAGCAGGGCAGATACGCAGTATTTT
CASSHSSRADTQYF
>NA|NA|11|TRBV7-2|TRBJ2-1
TGTGCCAGCAGCCCAATTAATGAGCAGTTCTTC
CASSPINEQFF
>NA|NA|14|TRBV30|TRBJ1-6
TGTGCCTGGAGTGTACGAGGCGATAATTCACCCCTCCACTTT
CAWSVRGDNSPLHF
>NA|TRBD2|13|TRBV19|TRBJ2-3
TGTGCCACAAGGCGGGGGGCAGGAGATACGCAGTATTTT
CATRRGAGDTQYF
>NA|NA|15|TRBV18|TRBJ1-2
TGTGCCAGCTCACCGGAGGGGAGACCTAGTTATGGCTACACCTTC
CASSPEGRPSYGYTF
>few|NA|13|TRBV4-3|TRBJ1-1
TGCGCCAGCAGCCAAGTCCCCTACGGGGAAGCTTTCTTT
CASSQVPYGEAFF
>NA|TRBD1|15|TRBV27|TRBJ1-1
TGTGCCAGCAGTTTACTGCAACAGGGGCGCACTGAAGCTTTCTTT
CASSLLQQGRTEAFF